The source of this TCR beta chain is a study of blood T cell repertoires in COVID-19. Study summary: COVID-19 samples collected from the United States, Italy and Spain covered acute and convalescent phases. PBMCs, B-cell-depleted T cells, or T cells were the source of the cDNA or gDNA that made up the material.

Source study methods: It was from reference gene primer amplification that nucleated cell counts were estimated. The protocol was immunoSEQ multiplex PCR, while the TCRdb copy is restricted to in-frame clones and leaves out a portion. Clone size and V and J calls were adopted from that table, with D and trimming inferred from the DNA. Of about 480,000 clones in the sample, approximately 92% were seen once. Germline-derived CDR1 and CDR2 are SGHRS and YFSETQ. The CDR3 loop spans 14 amino acids. Deletions cut 1 base from V and 6 bases from J, with 10 bases between. Seattle-derived patients entered the study during active infection and were followed longitudinally.

The receptor comes from a man aged 18 to 29 with COVID-19, enrolled during active disease. Sequenced input: peripheral blood. The chain combines TRBV5-1 with TRBJ2-2; a weak D match, TRBD1 (6 bases). The CDR3 region has the DNA TGCGCCAGCAGCTTGTTACAGGGCCCCGGGGAGCTGTTTTTT. Protein product: CASSLLQGPGELFF.